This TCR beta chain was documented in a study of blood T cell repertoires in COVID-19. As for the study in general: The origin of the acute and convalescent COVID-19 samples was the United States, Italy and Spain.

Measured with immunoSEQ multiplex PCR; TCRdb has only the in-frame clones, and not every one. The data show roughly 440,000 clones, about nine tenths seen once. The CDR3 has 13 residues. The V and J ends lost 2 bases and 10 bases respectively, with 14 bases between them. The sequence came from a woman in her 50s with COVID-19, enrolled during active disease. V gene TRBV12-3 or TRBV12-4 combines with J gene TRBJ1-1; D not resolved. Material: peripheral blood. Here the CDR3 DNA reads TGTGCCAGCAGTTTAAATGGAGGTCCGGGAGCTTTCTTT. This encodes CASSLNGGPGAFF.